This T cell receptor beta chain was retrieved from a study of blood T cells in healthy people across ages. A remark on this clonotype: The antigen is not known.

Using a J-beta primer mix together with a sample-barcoded 5' primer, a second PCR was run for about 6 to 12 cycles. Carrying 12 random nucleotides, a template-switch adaptor labeled each individual cDNA molecule. TCRdb re-called the 5' RACE reads with MiXCR, one entry per CDR3 protein. The top ten clones hold around 13% of a sample with about 1.1 million distinct CDR3 sequences, less than 45% of them seen once. Study-level points and caveats: Strong correlation was found linking TCR beta diversity to naive T cell percentage.

Trimming removed 7 bases from V and 5 bases from J, with 17 bases in between. This CDR3 region has 13 residues. Germline loops: CDR1 DFQATT, CDR2 SNEGSKA (reference sequence). This rearrangement joins TRBV20-1 to TRBJ1-2; D unresolved. The specimen was blood. The receptor comes from a man between 18 and 29 years old in good health. The CDR3 region is CSVLGSGWYGYTF. Here the CDR3 DNA reads TGCAGTGTACTAGGGTCGGGGTGGTATGGCTACACCTTC.